This TCR beta chain was sequenced during a study of T-cell reconstitution after alpha-beta-depleted transplantation in children (TCRdb year 2016). For context, the study as a whole: The study quantitatively tracked T-cell immune reconstitution after TCRalphabeta/CD19-depleted allogeneic hematopoietic cell transplantation in children using TCR repertoire profiling.

Trimming takes 0 bases off V and 5 bases off J; junction bases not matched to a gene: 3. CDR1 and CDR2, per the germline V gene, are ENHRY and SYGVKD. Including cysteine and valine, the CDR3 has 14 amino acids. This entry keeps only the CDR3 DNA: 42 bases, framed from base 1. The sample's treatment or condition label, decoded: allogeneic hematopoietic cell transplantation with graft depleted of TCRalphabeta T cells and CD19 B cells. The children who served as transplant recipients had been given grafts of TCRalphabeta/CD19-depleted allogeneic hematopoietic cells. Library preparation used PCR. TCRdb lists the instrument as Illumina HiSeq 2500. TCR libraries were prepared with molecular barcoding, using unique molecular identifiers to normalize TCRbeta repertoire quantification. The public reads were run again by TCRdb, first through fastp at Q25 and then through MiXCR, and only productive beta chains were kept. Duplicate CDR3 protein sequences are folded into a single record with the most common DNA and genes. This sample lists more than 200,000 distinct CDR3 sequences; roughly 8.3% were detected once. Clones ranked in the top ten supply 35% of the sample.

Results the study describes overall, beyond this receptor: In some patients, the high TCRbeta diversity seen at day 60 was put down to recipient T cells and intrathymic progenitors that had survived conditioning. Over the following months the frequencies of hyperexpanded clones went down, and after one year T-cell counts and TCRbeta diversity were mostly credited to newly produced T cells. Apparently early alphabetaT-cell count recovery about two months after transplant reportedly relied on only several hundred rapidly expanded clones derived from non-depleted graft cells.

This clonotype was picked up a small number of times. The antigen it binds to is not known. No clone much larger than this one lies a single base away; base qualities are absent. The TCR originated in a male patient between 2 and 10 years old who had a stem cell transplant for acute myeloid leukemia, so the T cells may come from the graft donor. Sample: PBMCs, mostly from graft donor cells, taken 360 days after TCRalphabeta/CD19-depleted stem cell transplant. The chain is assembled from TRBV10-3 and TRBJ2-7; 8 bases in the junction line up with TRBD1. The CDR3 reads as follows: CAISESQGAHEQYV. In nucleotides, the sequence is TGTGCCATCAGTGAGTCTCAGGGGGCCCACGAGCAGTACGTC.